This is a list of T cell receptor beta chains from one sample in a study. Using its own MiXCR run on the 5' RACE reads, TCRdb lists one record per CDR3 protein. The sample shows over 8,500 distinct CDR3 sequences, 30% to 40% of them seen only once. The sequenced sample was Tregs sorted from blood. All receptors derive from a female donor with breast cancer. The CDR3 runs from the conserved cysteine through the conserved F or W. The D gene is left open where the match is weak. Size tells how often a clone was seen (once, few, many) or the class of an expanded clone, and some rows leave it out.

clone_size: medium-sized; d_call: -; j_call: TRBJ2-3; v_call: TRBV29-1; cdr3_nt: TGCAGCGTTTTAGGGTCAACGGTCGCAGATACGCAGTATTTT; cdr3_aa: CSVLGSTVADTQYF
clone_size: few; d_call: -; j_call: TRBJ2-7; v_call: TRBV27; cdr3_nt: TGTGCCAGCAGAACAGGCGGGTACGAGCAGTACTTC; cdr3_aa: CASRTGGYEQYF
clone_size: few; d_call: TRBD2; j_call: TRBJ2-2; v_call: TRBV6-6; cdr3_nt: TGTGCCAGCAGTTACTCGATTAGCGGGAAGAACACCGGGGAGCTGTTTTTT; cdr3_aa: CASSYSISGKNTGELFF
clone_size: once; d_call: TRBD1; j_call: TRBJ2-2; v_call: TRBV4-2; cdr3_nt: TGTGGCGGCAGCCAGAGAGTAGGGGGACAGGTATTGAACACCGGGGAGCTGTTTTTT; cdr3_aa: CGGSQRVGGQVLNTGELFF
clone_size: medium-sized; d_call: TRBD1; j_call: TRBJ1-5; v_call: TRBV4-3; cdr3_nt: TGCGCCAGCAGCCAGGACAGGGTTGATCAGCCCCAGCATTTT; cdr3_aa: CASSQDRVDQPQHF
clone_size: medium-sized; d_call: -; j_call: TRBJ2-1; v_call: TRBV5-1; cdr3_nt: TGCGCCAGCAGCTTGGTCCCTGGGAGTTACAATGAGCAGTTCTTC; cdr3_aa: CASSLVPGSYNEQFF
clone_size: medium-sized; d_call: TRBD1; j_call: TRBJ1-5; v_call: TRBV6-1; cdr3_nt: TGTGCCAGCAGCTGGACAGGGGGCCTGGATCAGCCCCAGCATTTT; cdr3_aa: CASSWTGGLDQPQHF
clone_size: -; d_call: TRBD1; j_call: TRBJ1-6; v_call: TRBV30; cdr3_nt: TGTGCCTGGAGTGGGGACAGAGGGAATTCACCCCTCCACTTT; cdr3_aa: CAWSGDRGNSPLHF
clone_size: few; d_call: -; j_call: TRBJ1-2; v_call: TRBV5-6; cdr3_nt: TGTGCCAGCAGCCGACCAAGGACGGGCTATGGCTACACCTTC; cdr3_aa: CASSRPRTGYGYTF
clone_size: once; d_call: TRBD1; j_call: TRBJ2-3; v_call: TRBV6-5; cdr3_nt: TGTGCCAGCACCGGGACAGGGGCCTCCACAGATACGCAGTATTTT; cdr3_aa: CASTGTGASTDTQYF
clone_size: -; d_call: TRBD1; j_call: TRBJ1-4; v_call: TRBV6-1; cdr3_nt: TGTGCCAGCAGTGACGACAGGGGTACTGAAAAACTGTTTTTT; cdr3_aa: CASSDDRGTEKLFF
clone_size: -; d_call: -; j_call: TRBJ1-6; v_call: TRBV4-2; cdr3_nt: TGTGCCAGCAGCCAAGTAGATTCCGCAGTTAATTCACCCCTCCACTTT; cdr3_aa: CASSQVDSAVNSPLHF
clone_size: medium-sized; d_call: -; j_call: TRBJ1-1; v_call: TRBV29-1; cdr3_nt: TGCAGCGTTGCGACCCGGACAGAGCCGAACACTGAAGCTTTCTTT; cdr3_aa: CSVATRTEPNTEAFF
clone_size: -; d_call: -; j_call: TRBJ2-1; v_call: TRBV4-1; cdr3_nt: TGCGCCAGCAGCCAAAGGGGTAATGAGCAGTTCTTC; cdr3_aa: CASSQRGNEQFF
clone_size: -; d_call: -; j_call: TRBJ1-6; v_call: TRBV28; cdr3_nt: TGTGCCAGCAGTTTCTGGGTTTTATCTAAGCCTCTGCAGCTGTGCTCCTATAATTCACCCCTCCACTTT; cdr3_aa: CASSFWVLSKPLQLCSYNSPLHF
clone_size: -; d_call: TRBD2; j_call: TRBJ2-2; v_call: TRBV4-3; cdr3_nt: TGCGCCAGCAGCCAAGAGCTAGCGGGAGGGCCCCGCACCGGGGAGCTGTTTTTT; cdr3_aa: CASSQELAGGPRTGELFF
clone_size: -; d_call: -; j_call: TRBJ2-2; v_call: TRBV4-1; cdr3_nt: TGCGCCAGCAGCCGACAGAGCACCGGGGAGCTGTTTTTT; cdr3_aa: CASSRQSTGELFF
clone_size: few; d_call: TRBD2; j_call: TRBJ2-1; v_call: TRBV12-3/TRBV12-4; cdr3_nt: TGTGCCAGCACCATTAAGGGGGCTAGCGGGACCATCTACAATGAGCAGTTCTTC; cdr3_aa: CASTIKGASGTIYNEQFF
clone_size: -; d_call: -; j_call: TRBJ2-1; v_call: TRBV20-1; cdr3_nt: TGCAGTGCTCAGAAACTGGGGCTTGACAATGAGCAGTTCTTC; cdr3_aa: CSAQKLGLDNEQFF
clone_size: -; d_call: -; j_call: TRBJ1-2; v_call: TRBV12-3/TRBV12-4; cdr3_nt: TGTGCCAGCATAGGGGGTTTCGATGGCTACACCTTC; cdr3_aa: CASIGGFDGYTF
clone_size: -; d_call: -; j_call: TRBJ1-1; v_call: TRBV10-3; cdr3_nt: TGTGCCATCAGTGCAGCGGAGAACACTGAAGCTTTCTTT; cdr3_aa: CAISAAENTEAFF
clone_size: few; d_call: -; j_call: TRBJ2-3; v_call: TRBV5-6; cdr3_nt: TGTGCCAGCAGCGCCGTAGGGGTTTTCTTAGGGCCTAATTTT; cdr3_aa: CASSAVGVFLGPNF
clone_size: few; d_call: TRBD2; j_call: TRBJ2-7; v_call: TRBV13; cdr3_nt: TGTGCCAGCACCCTTGGACTAGCCGGCGAGCAGTACTTC; cdr3_aa: CASTLGLAGEQYF
clone_size: few; d_call: -; j_call: TRBJ1-2; v_call: TRBV6-6; cdr3_nt: TGTGCCAGCAGTTACGTGGGGAAGCTTGGCTACACCTTC; cdr3_aa: CASSYVGKLGYTF
clone_size: medium-sized; d_call: TRBD1; j_call: TRBJ1-2; v_call: TRBV7-9; cdr3_nt: TGTGCCAGCAGGATACCGGGACAGGGACAACTTTTGAACTATGGCTACACCTTC; cdr3_aa: CASRIPGQGQLLNYGYTF
clone_size: few; d_call: -; j_call: TRBJ1-1; v_call: TRBV7-9; cdr3_nt: TGTGCCAGCAGCTTAGGGGTGGGGGAATGGAACACTGAAGCTTTCTTT; cdr3_aa: CASSLGVGEWNTEAFF
clone_size: -; d_call: TRBD1; j_call: TRBJ2-1; v_call: TRBV2; cdr3_nt: TGTGCCAGCAAGGGGGACAGCGGTGAGCAGTTCTTC; cdr3_aa: CASKGDSGEQFF
clone_size: once; d_call: TRBD1; j_call: TRBJ1-4; v_call: TRBV5-1; cdr3_nt: TGCGCCAGCAGCCAGACAGGGGCGGGCGAAAAACTGTTTTTT; cdr3_aa: CASSQTGAGEKLFF
clone_size: medium-sized; d_call: -; j_call: TRBJ2-1; v_call: TRBV7-6; cdr3_nt: TGTGCCAGCAGCTCGAGAGACAATGAGCAGTTCTTC; cdr3_aa: CASSSRDNEQFF
clone_size: few; d_call: -; j_call: TRBJ1-1; v_call: TRBV20-1; cdr3_nt: TGCAGTGCTTATCAGGGGAACACTGAAGCTTTCTTT; cdr3_aa: CSAYQGNTEAFF
clone_size: -; d_call: -; j_call: TRBJ2-3; v_call: TRBV18; cdr3_nt: TGTGCCAGCTCACCACAAGGGGCCGATACGCAGTATTTT; cdr3_aa: CASSPQGADTQYF
clone_size: -; d_call: -; j_call: TRBJ2-5; v_call: TRBV25-1; cdr3_nt: TGTGCCAGCAGTGCTCACGGACACGAAGAGACCCAGTACTTC; cdr3_aa: CASSAHGHEETQYF
clone_size: few; d_call: -; j_call: TRBJ2-2; v_call: TRBV5-6; cdr3_nt: TGTGCCAGCAGCTTTGGCGGAAACACCGGGGAGCTGTTTTTT; cdr3_aa: CASSFGGNTGELFF
clone_size: few; d_call: TRBD1; j_call: TRBJ2-5; v_call: TRBV5-1; cdr3_nt: TGCGCCAGCAGCTTGGGAGCCGGGACAGGGTTGGAAGAGACCCAGTACTTC; cdr3_aa: CASSLGAGTGLEETQYF
clone_size: few; d_call: -; j_call: TRBJ2-4; v_call: TRBV20-1; cdr3_nt: TGCAGTGGCGCTTTGGGGTTTTTACTTGCCAAAAACATTCAGTACTTC; cdr3_aa: CSGALGFLLAKNIQYF
clone_size: -; d_call: -; j_call: TRBJ2-2; v_call: TRBV7-2; cdr3_nt: TGTGCCAGCAGCTTAGCCCTCCCCGGGGAGCTGTTTTTT; cdr3_aa: CASSLALPGELFF
clone_size: medium-sized; d_call: TRBD2; j_call: TRBJ2-1; v_call: TRBV4-2; cdr3_nt: TGTGCCAGCAGCCAAGTCGGACTAGCGGGAAGTGTTGAGCAGTTCTTC; cdr3_aa: CASSQVGLAGSVEQFF
clone_size: -; d_call: -; j_call: TRBJ2-3; v_call: TRBV15; cdr3_nt: TGTGCCACCAGCAGAGATGGGGGAACAGATACGCAGTATTTT; cdr3_aa: CATSRDGGTDTQYF
clone_size: once; d_call: -; j_call: TRBJ1-2; v_call: TRBV4-3; cdr3_nt: TGCGCCAGCAGCCAAGAAGCTGCTAACTATGGCTACACCTTC; cdr3_aa: CASSQEAANYGYTF
clone_size: -; d_call: -; j_call: TRBJ2-3; v_call: TRBV4-2; cdr3_nt: TGTGCCAGCAGCCAAGAAGGGTGGGGCACAGATACGCAGTATTTT; cdr3_aa: CASSQEGWGTDTQYF
clone_size: few; d_call: -; j_call: TRBJ2-4; v_call: TRBV20-1; cdr3_nt: TGCAGTGCTAGCAGGACGGGGGCCAAAAACATTCAGTACTTC; cdr3_aa: CSASRTGAKNIQYF
clone_size: -; d_call: -; j_call: TRBJ1-5; v_call: TRBV18; cdr3_nt: TGTGCCAGCTCACCGTTAGGGCTCAAAGATCAGCCCCAGCATTTT; cdr3_aa: CASSPLGLKDQPQHF
clone_size: medium-sized; d_call: TRBD2; j_call: TRBJ2-3; v_call: TRBV24-1; cdr3_nt: TGTGCCACCAGTGATTTAGAGCGGGACACAGATACGCAGTATTTT; cdr3_aa: CATSDLERDTDTQYF
clone_size: few; d_call: -; j_call: TRBJ2-7; v_call: TRBV20-1; cdr3_nt: TGCAGTGCTAGCGGATCCTTGGGACGTAGCTCCTACGAGCAGTACTTC; cdr3_aa: CSASGSLGRSSYEQYF
clone_size: medium-sized; d_call: -; j_call: TRBJ1-6; v_call: TRBV20-1; cdr3_nt: TGCAGTGCTTACAGGGAATTGAATTCACCCCTCCACTTT; cdr3_aa: CSAYRELNSPLHF
clone_size: few; d_call: TRBD2; j_call: TRBJ2-2; v_call: TRBV9; cdr3_nt: TGTGCCAGCAGCGTAGTGGTGGGGGGGTCCACCGGGGAGCTGTTTTTT; cdr3_aa: CASSVVVGGSTGELFF
clone_size: -; d_call: -; j_call: TRBJ1-6; v_call: TRBV2; cdr3_nt: TGTGCCAGTAGTGCTGATAATTCACCCCTCCACTTT; cdr3_aa: CASSADNSPLHF
clone_size: -; d_call: -; j_call: TRBJ1-2; v_call: TRBV7-2; cdr3_nt: TGTGCCAGCAAAGGAGCAGCACTCTATGGCTACACCTTC; cdr3_aa: CASKGAALYGYTF
clone_size: medium-sized; d_call: -; j_call: TRBJ1-6; v_call: TRBV6-1; cdr3_nt: TGTGCCAGCAGTGAACAGGGCTATTCACCCCTCCACTTT; cdr3_aa: CASSEQGYSPLHF
clone_size: -; d_call: -; j_call: TRBJ1-6; v_call: TRBV20-1; cdr3_nt: TGCAGTGCTAGACCGACAGACAAACGGGGTTCACCCCTCCACTTT; cdr3_aa: CSARPTDKRGSPLHF
clone_size: -; d_call: -; j_call: TRBJ2-3; v_call: TRBV7-8; cdr3_nt: TGTGCCAACAGCACGGATCACTCCACAGATACGCAGTATTTT; cdr3_aa: CANSTDHSTDTQYF
clone_size: -; d_call: -; j_call: TRBJ1-1; v_call: TRBV2; cdr3_nt: TGTGCCAGCATACGACAAGGAGGGACCGAAGCTTTCTTT; cdr3_aa: CASIRQGGTEAFF
clone_size: few; d_call: TRBD2; j_call: TRBJ2-7; v_call: TRBV2; cdr3_nt: TGTGCCAGCAGCGTGACACGGGGGGACGAGCAGTACTTC; cdr3_aa: CASSVTRGDEQYF
clone_size: -; d_call: TRBD1; j_call: TRBJ1-2; v_call: TRBV30; cdr3_nt: TGTGCAACCGACAGGGGTGGCTATGGCTACACCTTC; cdr3_aa: CATDRGGYGYTF
clone_size: -; d_call: TRBD2; j_call: TRBJ2-7; v_call: TRBV6-2/TRBV6-3; cdr3_nt: TGTGCCATCCAAACCCGACTAGCGGCCTCCTACGAGCAGTACTTC; cdr3_aa: CAIQTRLAASYEQYF